This TCR beta chain came from a study of blood T cell repertoires in COVID-19. Study summary: PBMCs, B-cell-depleted T cells, or T cells provided the cDNA or gDNA that made up the material.

Some clones are missing from TCRdb's copy, which holds only in-frame ones; the method was immunoSEQ multiplex PCR. The sample records under 300,000 clones, roughly 88% being singletons. Germline lookup yields CDR1 SGHRS and CDR2 YFSETQ. CDR3 length: 15 amino acids. With 2 bases removed from V and 1 base from J, the gap between germline ends came to 7 bases. This TCR was sampled from a man aged 30 to 39 who had recovered from COVID-19. The sample consisted of peripheral blood. The chain carries TRBV5-1 and TRBJ2-6; a possible D gene is TRBD2 (5 bases). This chain's CDR3 is CASSFTGSGANVLTF. The CDR3 bases are TGCGCCAGCAGCTTTACGGGGTCTGGGGCCAACGTCCTGACTTTC.